The source of this TCR beta chain is a study of T cell responses to AZD1222 COVID-19 vaccine (dated by TCRdb to the early 2020s). Looking at the study overall: AZD1222 recipients given second doses at about 4 weeks or at about 12 weeks were pooled, since spike-specific TCR depth and breadth were not found to differ between the two schedules. TCR sequencing covered fewer than 250 trial participants: about 210 given two doses of AZD1222 and about 26 given two doses of MenACWY control vaccine. Trial participants were enrolled by age into subgroups of 18-55, 56-69 and 70-plus years, and 148, 28 and 57 TCR-sequenced participants, respectively, were included in these subgroups.

The study at large found these results: Because no samples from the day 14 peak response were available, repertoires could be characterized only after the peak T cell response. Spike-specific TCR breadth and depth rose significantly after two AZD1222 doses compared with day 0 and with MenACWY recipients. Conclusions about previously exposed vaccinees are limited because only a handful of AZD1222 recipients were SARS-CoV-2 seropositive at baseline. Participants were mostly white British and included more females than males, and it was suggested by the authors that clonal diversity may have been underestimated. Reportedly, almost half of the unique spike-specific TCRs recognized epitopes lying outside the regions that are mutated in the B.1.351 and B.1.1.7 variants. The vaccine-associated CD4 TCRs covered the entire spike protein, and the dominant responses fell in regions 160-218 and 743-854. In the small 56-69-year group, the increase in depth fell short of significance, most likely because of low power.

CDR1 MDHEN and CDR2 SYDVKM were looked up in the germline V gene. Trimming removed 5 bases from V and 8 bases from J, leaving 6 bases between the germline ends. Counted from cysteine to phenylalanine, this CDR3 has 11 amino acids. CDR3 DNA only is kept here, 33 bases in frame from base 1. The CDR3 regions of human TCRbeta chains were analyzed by immunosequencing. The paper's processing steps were these. Repertoire TCRs were checked for matches against a reference library of SARS-CoV-2-specific TCRs that had been generated using the MIRA antigen-specificity platform. Breadth was defined as the fraction of unique TCRs that were SARS-CoV-2-associated, and depth was defined as the fraction of total T cells that were SARS-CoV-2-associated. Using the MIRA data, each spike-specific TCR was assigned both to the spike region to which the TCR was reactive and to a CD4 or CD8 class. Log10-transformed breadth and depth values were compared by one-way ANOVA with Sidak's multiple comparisons tests. In TCRdb, the immuneACCESS table is reduced to in-frame sequences with V and J assigned. These tables do not hold every clone; where another copy was compared, an unresolved V gene accounts for under half, and the others remain unexplained. V and J calls and clone size follow that table, whereas D and trimming were derived from the DNA. This sample gives 150,000 to 200,000 clones in total; about 91% of them show up just once. The ten largest make up around 2.5% of the sample.

The time point label here, explained by the study, means: baseline before first vaccination. Vaccinee samples were obtained from the UK trials COV001 and COV002, which included a single-blind randomized controlled phase 2/3 trial of AZD1222 (ChAdOx1 nCoV-19) in healthy adults. For TCRbeta chain sequencing, PBMC samples were collected from trial participants at day 0 and at day 28 after the second dose. This clone was observed once. The clone's antigen remains unknown. No per-base quality is available; no much larger clone lies one base away. This TCR was sampled from an adult in good health. The sequencing here drew on peripheral blood, taken on day 0 of AZD1222 vaccination. The chain uses TRBV28 and TRBJ1-4, with no reliable assignment of the D segment. The nucleotide sequence reads as follows: TGTGCCAGCAGTCCCCGGGAAAAACTGTTTTTT. This sequence encodes CASSPREKLFF.